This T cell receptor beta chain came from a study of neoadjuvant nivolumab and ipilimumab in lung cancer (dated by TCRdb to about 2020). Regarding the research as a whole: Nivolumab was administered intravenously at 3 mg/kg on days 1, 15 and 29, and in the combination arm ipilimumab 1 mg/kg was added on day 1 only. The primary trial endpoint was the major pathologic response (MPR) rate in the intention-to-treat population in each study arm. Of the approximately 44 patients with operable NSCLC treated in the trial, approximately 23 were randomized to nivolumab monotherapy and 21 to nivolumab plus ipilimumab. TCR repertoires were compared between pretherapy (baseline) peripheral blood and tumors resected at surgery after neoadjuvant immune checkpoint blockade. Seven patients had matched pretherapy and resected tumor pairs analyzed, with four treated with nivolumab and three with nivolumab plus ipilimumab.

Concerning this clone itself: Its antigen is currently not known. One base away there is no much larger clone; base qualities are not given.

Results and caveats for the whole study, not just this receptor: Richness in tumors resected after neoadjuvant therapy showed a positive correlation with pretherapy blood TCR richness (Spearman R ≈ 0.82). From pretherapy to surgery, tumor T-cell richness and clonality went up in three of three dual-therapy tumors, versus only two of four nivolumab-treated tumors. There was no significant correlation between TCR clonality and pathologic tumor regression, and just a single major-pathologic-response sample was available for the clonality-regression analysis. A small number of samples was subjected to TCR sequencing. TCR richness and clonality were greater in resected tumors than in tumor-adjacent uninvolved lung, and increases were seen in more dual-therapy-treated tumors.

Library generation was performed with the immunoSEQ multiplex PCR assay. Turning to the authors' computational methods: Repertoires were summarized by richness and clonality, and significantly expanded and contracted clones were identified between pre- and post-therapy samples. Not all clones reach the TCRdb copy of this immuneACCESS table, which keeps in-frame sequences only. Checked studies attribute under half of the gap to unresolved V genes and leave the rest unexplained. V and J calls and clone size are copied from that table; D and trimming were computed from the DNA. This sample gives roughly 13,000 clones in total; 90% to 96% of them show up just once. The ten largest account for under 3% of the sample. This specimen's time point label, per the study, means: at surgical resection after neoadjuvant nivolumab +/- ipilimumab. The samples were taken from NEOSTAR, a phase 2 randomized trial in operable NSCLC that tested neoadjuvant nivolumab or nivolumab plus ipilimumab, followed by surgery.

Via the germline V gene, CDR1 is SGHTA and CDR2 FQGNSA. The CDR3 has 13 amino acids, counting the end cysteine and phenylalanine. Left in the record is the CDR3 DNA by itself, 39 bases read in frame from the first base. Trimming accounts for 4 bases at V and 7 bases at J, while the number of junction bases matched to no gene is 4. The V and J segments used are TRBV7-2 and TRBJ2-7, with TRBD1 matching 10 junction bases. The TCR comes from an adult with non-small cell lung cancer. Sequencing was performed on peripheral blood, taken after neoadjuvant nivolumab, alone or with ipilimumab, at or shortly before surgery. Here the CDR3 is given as CASSSRTGGEQYF. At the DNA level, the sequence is TGTGCCAGCAGCTCCCGGACAGGGGGGGAGCAGTACTTC.